This record covers a single TCR beta chain. This sample was included in a study of blood T cell repertoires in COVID-19. Study-wide background: There were acute and convalescent COVID-19 samples, and they came from the United States, Italy and Spain. T cells, B-cell-depleted T cells, or PBMCs provided the cDNA or gDNA that served as material.

Generated by immunoSEQ multiplex PCR, the TCRdb table keeps only in-frame clones and is missing some. The sample has around 380,000 clones, 81% seen once; the top ten hold more than 0.95%. The sequencing input was peripheral blood. The sequence was obtained from a human donor with acute or convalescent COVID-19. The donor label of this sample is uncertain.

DNA for the CDR3: TGTGCCAGTAGCCCCGGGACGGAGGGCACCATATATTTT. This gives the protein CASSPGTEGTIYF. The gene calls are TRBV19 and TRBJ1-3, with D perhaps matching TRBD1 (5 bases). Germline V gene data show CDR1 as LNHDA and CDR2 as SQIVND (reference sequence). This CDR3 has 13 residues. V shed 6 bases and J shed 9 bases, with 15 bases lying between them. The entire variable domain, with the rest obtained from reference TRBV19 and TRBJ1-3, is as follows: DGGITQSPKYLFRKEGQNVTLSCEQNLNHDAMYWYRQDPGQGLRLIYYSQIVNDFQKGDIAEGYSVSREKKESFPLTVTSAQKNPTAFYLCASSPGTEGTIYFGEGSWLTVV.